The sequence of this TCR beta chain was determined in a study of OX40 agonist ivuxolimab in advanced cancers. Overall study: Ivuxolimab, an agonistic anti-OX40 (CD134) antibody, was given to patients. Head and neck, renal cell, melanoma or hepatocellular carcinoma were the cancers that dose-escalation patients had.

This clone was recorded a few times. Method: immunoSEQ multiplex PCR; TCRdb's copy keeps in-frame clones and lacks some. The table records about 90,000 clones, roughly nine tenths of them present only once. Trimming removed 1 base at V and 0 bases at J, with 12 bases between. This CDR3 is built from 16 residues. The germline gives CDR1 SGHNT, CDR2 YENEEA. Sequencing was performed on CD4+ or CD8+ T cells sorted from blood, taken in a trial of the OX40 agonist ivuxolimab. The TCR comes from an adult with an advanced solid tumor such as melanoma, head and neck, liver or kidney cancer. This chain links TRBV11-3 with TRBJ1-1; D is possibly TRBD1 (5 bases). Here the CDR3 DNA reads TGTGCCAGCAGCTTAGGGGGCTCATTCATGAACACTGAAGCTTTCTTT. This translates into CASSLGGSFMNTEAFF.